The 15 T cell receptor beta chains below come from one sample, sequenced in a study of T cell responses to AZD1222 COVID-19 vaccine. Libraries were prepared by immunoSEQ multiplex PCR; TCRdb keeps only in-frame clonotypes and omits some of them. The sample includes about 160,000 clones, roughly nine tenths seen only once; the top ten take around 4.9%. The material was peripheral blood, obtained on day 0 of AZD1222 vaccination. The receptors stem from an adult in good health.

As DNA, the CDR3 is TGTGCCACCGACAGGGGCCTTAACTATGGCTACACCTTC. It yields the protein CATDRGLNYGYTF. The J gene is TRBJ1-2, the V gene TRBV12-3 or TRBV12-4, with 8 bases aligning to TRBD1. The junction had 5 bases not matched to a gene; V was cut back by 10 bases and J by 1 base. CDR3 length equals 13 residues.

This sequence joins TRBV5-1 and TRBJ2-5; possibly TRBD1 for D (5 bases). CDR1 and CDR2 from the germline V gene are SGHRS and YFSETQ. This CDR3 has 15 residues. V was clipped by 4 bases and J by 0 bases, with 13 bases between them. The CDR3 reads CASSLTSGYQETQYF. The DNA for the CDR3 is TGCGCCAGCAGCCTTACTTCAGGGTACCAAGAGACCCAGTACTTC.

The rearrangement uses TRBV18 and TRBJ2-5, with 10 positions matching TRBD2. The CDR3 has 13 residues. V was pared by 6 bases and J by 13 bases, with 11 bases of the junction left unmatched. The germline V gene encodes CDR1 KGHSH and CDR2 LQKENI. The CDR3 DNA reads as TGTGCCAGCTCCCTCGGACTAGCGGAGCCCCGGTACTTC. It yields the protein CASSLGLAEPRYF.

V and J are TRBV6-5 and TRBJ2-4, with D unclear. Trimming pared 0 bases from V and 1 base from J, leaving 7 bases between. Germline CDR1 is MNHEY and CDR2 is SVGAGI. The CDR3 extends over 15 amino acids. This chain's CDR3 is CASSYSGRAKNIQYF. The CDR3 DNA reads TGTGCCAGCAGTTACTCAGGCAGGGCCAAAAACATTCAGTACTTC.

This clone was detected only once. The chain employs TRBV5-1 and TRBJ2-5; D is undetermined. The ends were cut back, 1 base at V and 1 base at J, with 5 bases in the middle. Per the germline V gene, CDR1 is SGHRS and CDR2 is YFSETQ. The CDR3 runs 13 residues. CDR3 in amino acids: CASSLSPQETQYF. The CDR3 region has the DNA TGCGCCAGCAGCTTGAGCCCCCAAGAGACCCAGTACTTC. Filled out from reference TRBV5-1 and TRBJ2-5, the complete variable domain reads KAGVTQTPRYLIKTRGQQVTLSCSPISGHRSVSWYQQTPGQGLQFLFEYFSETQRNKGNFPGRFSGRQFSNSRSEMNVSTLELGDSALYLCASSLSPQETQYFGPGTRLLVL.

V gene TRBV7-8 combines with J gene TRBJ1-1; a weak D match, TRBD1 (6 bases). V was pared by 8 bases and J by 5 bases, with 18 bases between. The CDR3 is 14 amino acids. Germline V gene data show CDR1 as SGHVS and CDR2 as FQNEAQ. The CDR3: CASGRTEGRTEAFF. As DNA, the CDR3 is TGTGCCAGCGGGAGGACAGAGGGGAGGACTGAAGCTTTCTTT.

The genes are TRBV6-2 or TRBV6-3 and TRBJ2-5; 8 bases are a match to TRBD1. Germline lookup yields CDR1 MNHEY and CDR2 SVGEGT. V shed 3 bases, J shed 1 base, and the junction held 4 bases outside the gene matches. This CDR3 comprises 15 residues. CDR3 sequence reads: CASSYRTGIQETQYF. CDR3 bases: TGTGCCAGCAGTTATCGGACAGGGATCCAAGAGACCCAGTACTTC.

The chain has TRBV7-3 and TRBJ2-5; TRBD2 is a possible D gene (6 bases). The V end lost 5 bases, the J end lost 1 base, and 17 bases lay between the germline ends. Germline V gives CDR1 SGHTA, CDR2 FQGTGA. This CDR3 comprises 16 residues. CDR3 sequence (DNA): TGTGCCAGCAGCCTTAACGGGGGAAGCGTCCAAGAGACCCAGTACTTC. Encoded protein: CASSLNGGSVQETQYF.

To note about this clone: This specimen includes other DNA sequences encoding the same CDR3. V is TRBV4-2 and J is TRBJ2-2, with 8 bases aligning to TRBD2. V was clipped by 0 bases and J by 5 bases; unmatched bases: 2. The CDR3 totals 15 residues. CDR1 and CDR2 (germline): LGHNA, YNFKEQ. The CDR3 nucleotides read TGTGCCAGCAGCCAAGACGCTAGCGGGACCGGGGAGCTGTTTTTT. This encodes CASSQDASGTGELFF.

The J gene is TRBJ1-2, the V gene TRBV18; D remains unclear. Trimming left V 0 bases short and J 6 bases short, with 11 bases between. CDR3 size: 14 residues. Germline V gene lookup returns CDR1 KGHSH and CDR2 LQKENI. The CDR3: CASSPPATPDGYTF. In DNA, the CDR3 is TGTGCCAGCTCACCACCTGCGACACCCGATGGCTACACCTTC.

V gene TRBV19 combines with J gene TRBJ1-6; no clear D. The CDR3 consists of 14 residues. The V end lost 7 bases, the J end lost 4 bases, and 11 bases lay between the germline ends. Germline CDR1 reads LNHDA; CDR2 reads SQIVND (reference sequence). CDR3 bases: TGTGCCAGTACAGGTGAAGGGTATAATTCACCCCTCCACTTT. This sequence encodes CASTGEGYNSPLHF.

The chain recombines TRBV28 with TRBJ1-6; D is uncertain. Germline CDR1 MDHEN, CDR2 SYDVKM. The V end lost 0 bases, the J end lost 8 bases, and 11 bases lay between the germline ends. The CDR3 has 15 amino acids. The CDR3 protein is CASSLWKRRDSPLHF. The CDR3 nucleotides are TGTGCCAGCAGTTTATGGAAGCGACGAGATTCACCCCTCCACTTT.

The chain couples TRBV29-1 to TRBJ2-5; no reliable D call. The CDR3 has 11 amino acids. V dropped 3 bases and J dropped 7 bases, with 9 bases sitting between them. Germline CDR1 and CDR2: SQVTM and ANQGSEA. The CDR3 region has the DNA TGCAGCGTTGACTTTAGCTCGACCCAGTACTTC. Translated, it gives CSVDFSSTQYF. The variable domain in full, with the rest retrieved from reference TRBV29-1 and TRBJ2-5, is SAVISQKPSRDICQRGTSLTIQCQVDSQVTMMFWYRQQPGQSLTLIATANQGSEATYESGFVIDKFPISRPNLTFSTLTVSNMSPEDSSIYLCSVDFSSTQYFGPGTRLLVL.

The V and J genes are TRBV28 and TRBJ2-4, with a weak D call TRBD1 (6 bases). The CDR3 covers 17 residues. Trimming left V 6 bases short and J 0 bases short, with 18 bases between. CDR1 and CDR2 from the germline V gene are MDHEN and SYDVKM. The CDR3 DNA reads TGTGCCAGCAGCCATTTCGACAGGCGACTAGCCAAAAACATTCAGTACTTC. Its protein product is CASSHFDRRLAKNIQYF.

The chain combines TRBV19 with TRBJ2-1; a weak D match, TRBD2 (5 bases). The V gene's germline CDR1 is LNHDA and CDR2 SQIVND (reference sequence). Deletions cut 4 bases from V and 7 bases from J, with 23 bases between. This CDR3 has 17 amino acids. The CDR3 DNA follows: TGTGCCAGTAGTACCTCCCCCGAACAGAGGGAATGGAATGAGCAGTTCTTC. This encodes CASSTSPEQREWNEQFF.